This T cell receptor beta chain was recovered during a study of neurological immune-mediated disorders. Study results and caveats: The greatest TCR clonal expansion appeared in HTLV-1-associated myelopathy and the smallest, falling below healthy controls, in multiple sclerosis. For the multiple sclerosis repertoire cluster, an association with any clinical or MRI feature was absent.

5'RACE with 10-nucleotide random UMIs produced the cDNA. Over 180 million TCR-beta sequences (from 15-18 subjects) were yielded by each sequencing run. TCRdb reprocessed the 5' RACE reads with MiXCR, giving one entry per CDR3 protein. The sample records 87,000 or so distinct CDR3 sequences, 3.5% being singletons. This clonotype was counted many times. Its antigen is currently unknown. The receptor comes from a woman younger than 35 with multiple sclerosis. The sample consisted of PBMCs.

CDR3 in amino acids: CSARDYSGDGTEAFF. CDR3 DNA: TGCAGTGCTAGAGATTATTCCGGGGACGGCACTGAAGCTTTCTTT. V is TRBV20-1 and J is TRBJ1-1; D is possibly TRBD1 (5 bases). V was pared by 0 bases and J by 4 bases, with 15 bases between. The CDR3 is 15 amino acids. CDR1 DFQATT and CDR2 SNEGSKA come from the germline V gene (reference sequence).